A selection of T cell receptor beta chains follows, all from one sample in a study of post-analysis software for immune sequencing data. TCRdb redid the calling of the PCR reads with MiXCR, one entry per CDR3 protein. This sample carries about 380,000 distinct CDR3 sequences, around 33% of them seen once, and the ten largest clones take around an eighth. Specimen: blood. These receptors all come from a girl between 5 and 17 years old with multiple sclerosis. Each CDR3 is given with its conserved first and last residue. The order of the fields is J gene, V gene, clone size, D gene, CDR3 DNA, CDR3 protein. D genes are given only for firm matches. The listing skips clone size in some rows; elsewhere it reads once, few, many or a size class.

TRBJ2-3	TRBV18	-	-	TGTGCCAGCTCACCTAGGGCCACTTATACGCAGTATTTT	CASSPRATYTQYF
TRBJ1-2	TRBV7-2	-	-	TGTGCCAGCAGCCTTGCACGCCAATGGACGGCGAACTATGGCTACACCTTC	CASSLARQWTANYGYTF
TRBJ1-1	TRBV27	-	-	TGTGCCAGCAGTACCTCGGACACCTTGAACACTGAAGCTTTCTTT	CASSTSDTLNTEAFF
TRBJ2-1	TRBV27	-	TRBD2	TGTGCCAGCAGTTTCACTAGCGGGGGGAACTCTTACAATGAGCAGTTCTTC	CASSFTSGGNSYNEQFF
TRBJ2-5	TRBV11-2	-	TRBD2	TGTGCCAGCAGCCAGACTAGCGGGGTCGTTAAGGAGACCCAGTACTTC	CASSQTSGVVKETQYF
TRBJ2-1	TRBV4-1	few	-	TGCGCCAGCAGCCAAGTTTCGGGGAGCTCCTACAATGAGCAGTTCTTC	CASSQVSGSSYNEQFF
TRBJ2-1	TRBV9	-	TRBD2	TGTGCCAGCAGCGTAGACGCTAGCGGGGGAAACAATGAGCAGTTCTTC	CASSVDASGGNNEQFF
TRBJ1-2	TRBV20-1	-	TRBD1	TGCAGTGCCCCGATAGGGGGCACAGAAGGCTACACCTTC	CSAPIGGTEGYTF
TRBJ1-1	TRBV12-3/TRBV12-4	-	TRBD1	TGTGCCAGCAGTACTGAACCGACAGGGAGCACTGAAGCTTTCTTT	CASSTEPTGSTEAFF
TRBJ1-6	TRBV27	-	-	TGTGCCAGCAGTTTATCCCAGGGAGGTAATTCACCCCTCCACTTT	CASSLSQGGNSPLHF
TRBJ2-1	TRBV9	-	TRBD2	TGTGCCAGCAGCTTCGAACAGGGACTAGCGGGGGTTTCCTCCTACAATGAGCAGTTCTTC	CASSFEQGLAGVSSYNEQFF
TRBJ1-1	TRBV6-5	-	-	TGTGCCAGCAGTTACAGGGCCCCCAAGGACACTGAAGCTTTCTTT	CASSYRAPKDTEAFF
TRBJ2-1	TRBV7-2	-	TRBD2	TGTGCCAGCAGCTTCTCCCAACTAGCGGGGGGGGCCTACAATGAGCAGTTCTTC	CASSFSQLAGGAYNEQFF
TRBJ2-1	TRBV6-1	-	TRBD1	TGTGCCAGTAGTGACGAGGGGGCTAGGTACAATGAGCAGTTCTTC	CASSDEGARYNEQFF
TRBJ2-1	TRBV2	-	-	TGTGCCAGCAGTGTCTTCGGAGCGGGTGCATACAATGAGCAGTTCTTC	CASSVFGAGAYNEQFF
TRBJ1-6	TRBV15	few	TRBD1	TGTGCCACCAGCAGAGATACCCGTCTGGCAGGGGGAAATTCACCCCTCCACTTT	CATSRDTRLAGGNSPLHF
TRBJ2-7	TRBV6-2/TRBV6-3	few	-	TGTGCCAGCAGTGCGAGTCCGGGACAAGGCTACTCCTACGAGCAGTACTTC	CASSASPGQGYSYEQYF
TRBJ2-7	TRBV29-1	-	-	TGCAGCGCCAATCCGGTGGGGGGCTACGAGCAGTACTTC	CSANPVGGYEQYF
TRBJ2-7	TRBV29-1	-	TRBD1	TGCAGCGTGGGCCGACAGGGGGTCGAGCAGTACTTC	CSVGRQGVEQYF
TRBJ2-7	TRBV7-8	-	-	TGTGCCAGCAGCCCTACAGGGTCCTCCTACGAGCAGTACTTC	CASSPTGSSYEQYF
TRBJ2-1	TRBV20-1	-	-	TGCAGCCCTAGGAGGGACACTAATGAGCAGTTCTTC	CSPRRDTNEQFF
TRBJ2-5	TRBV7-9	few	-	TGTGCCAGCAGCTTAATCGAAGAGACCCAGTACTTC	CASSLIEETQYF
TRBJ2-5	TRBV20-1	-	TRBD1	TGCAGTGCGGACAGGGAAGAGACCCAGTACTTC	CSADREETQYF
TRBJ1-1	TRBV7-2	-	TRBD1	TGTGCCAGCAGCCTCCCCAAGGGGGCGAGGAACACTGAAGCTTTCTTT	CASSLPKGARNTEAFF
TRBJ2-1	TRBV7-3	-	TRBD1	TGTGCCAGCAGCTCGACAGGGAAAAGCTCCTACAATGAGCAGTTCTTC	CASSSTGKSSYNEQFF
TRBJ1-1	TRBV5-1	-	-	TGCGCCAGCCAACACGGACGGATGAACACTGAAGCTTTCTTT	CASQHGRMNTEAFF
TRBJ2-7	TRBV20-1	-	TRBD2	TGCTCGATTCGCGGCAGCGGGGGGGCCATAACCTACGAGCAGTACTTC	CSIRGSGGAITYEQYF
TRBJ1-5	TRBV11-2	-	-	TGTGCCAGCAGCTTAGATATAGAGGGAAACCAGCCCCAGCATTTT	CASSLDIEGNQPQHF
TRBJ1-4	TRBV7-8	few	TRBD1	TGTGCCAGCAGCGCAGGGACAGTGACAACTAATGAGAAACTGTTTTTT	CASSAGTVTTNEKLFF
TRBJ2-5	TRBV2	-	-	TGTGCCAGCAGTGAAGGTCGCCTGCCGGGTTCCCAAGAGACCCAGTACTTC	CASSEGRLPGSQETQYF
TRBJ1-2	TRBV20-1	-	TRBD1	TGCAGTGCTAGAGGGGGCAGGGGGCCCAGGTCGTATGGCTACACCTTC	CSARGGRGPRSYGYTF
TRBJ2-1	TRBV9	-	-	TGTGCCAGCAGCGCGGGGTGGGGGGGGCTCAATGAGCAGTTCTTC	CASSAGWGGLNEQFF
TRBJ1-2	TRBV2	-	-	TGTGCCAGCAGCGCGGGACGGGTCGAAAACTATGGCTACACCTTC	CASSAGRVENYGYTF
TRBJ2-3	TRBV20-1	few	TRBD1	TGCAGTGCTAGGAGGGGGACCCGGGACAGGGGCACAGATACGCAGTATTTT	CSARRGTRDRGTDTQYF
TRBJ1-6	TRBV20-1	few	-	TGCAGTGCTAGAGATGGGATCCGGGATAATTCACCCCTCCACTTT	CSARDGIRDNSPLHF
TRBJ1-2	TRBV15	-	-	TGTGCCACCAGCAGAGATCAAGGGAGGGGAGGCTACACCTTC	CATSRDQGRGGYTF
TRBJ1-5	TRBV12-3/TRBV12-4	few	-	TGTGCCAGCAGTGGGGGAGTAAATTACCCCTATAGCAATCAGCCCCAGCATTTT	CASSGGVNYPYSNQPQHF
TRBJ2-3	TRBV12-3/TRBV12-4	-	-	TGTGCCAGCAGTTTAGATGGGATAGGTGAAGATACGCAGTATTTT	CASSLDGIGEDTQYF
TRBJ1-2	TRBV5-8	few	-	TGTGCCAGCAGTTTCCAGGAGCTTTATGGCTACACCTTC	CASSFQELYGYTF
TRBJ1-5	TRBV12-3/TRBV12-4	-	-	TGTGCCAGCAGTCTCACGCCGGATCCCCAGCATTTT	CASSLTPDPQHF
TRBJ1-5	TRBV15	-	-	TGTGCCACCGGCTGGGACCTATATCAGCCCCAGCATTTT	CATGWDLYQPQHF
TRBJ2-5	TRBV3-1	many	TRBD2	TGTGCCAGCACTAAATCGGGCGGGGGGGCTAGAGAGACCCAGTACTTC	CASTKSGGGARETQYF
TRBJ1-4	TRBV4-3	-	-	TGCGCCAGCAGCCAAGAAGTCACAGGCGCAACTAATGAAAAACTGTTTTTT	CASSQEVTGATNEKLFF
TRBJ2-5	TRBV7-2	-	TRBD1	TGTGCCAGCAGCCCTTGGACAGGGGCCGCTGGGGAGACCCAGTACTTC	CASSPWTGAAGETQYF
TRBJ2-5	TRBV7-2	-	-	TGTGCCAGCAGCCCCCCGGGGAACCAAGAGACCCAGTACTTC	CASSPPGNQETQYF
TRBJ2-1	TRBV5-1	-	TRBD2	TGCGCCAGCAGCTATAGCGGGGGCTACAATGAGCAGTTCTTC	CASSYSGGYNEQFF
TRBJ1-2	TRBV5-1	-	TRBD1	TGCGCCAGCAGCTTGGGCACAGGGGTTGGCTATGGCTACACCTTC	CASSLGTGVGYGYTF
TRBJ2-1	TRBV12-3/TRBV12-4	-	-	TGTGCCAGCAGTTCGAACAGGTTCAATGAGCAGTTCTTC	CASSSNRFNEQFF
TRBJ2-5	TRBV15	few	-	TGTGCCACCAGCAGAGAAGGGTGGGAAGAGACCCAGTACTTC	CATSREGWEETQYF
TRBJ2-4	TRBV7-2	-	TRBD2	TGTGCCAGCAGCTTACGGGAGCGGGGGCTTTTCAAAAACATTCAGTACTTC	CASSLRERGLFKNIQYF